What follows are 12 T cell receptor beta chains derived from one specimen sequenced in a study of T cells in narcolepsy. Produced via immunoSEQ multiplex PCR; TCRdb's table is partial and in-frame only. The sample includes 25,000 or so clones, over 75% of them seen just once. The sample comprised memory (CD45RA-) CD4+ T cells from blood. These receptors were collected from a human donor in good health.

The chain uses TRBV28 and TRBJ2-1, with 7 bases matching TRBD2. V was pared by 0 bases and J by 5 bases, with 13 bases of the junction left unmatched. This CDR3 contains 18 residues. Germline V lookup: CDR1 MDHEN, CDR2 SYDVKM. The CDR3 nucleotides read TGTGCCAGCAGTTTATGGGGGCGCGTGGGAGGGCTGCACAATGAGCAGTTCTTC. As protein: CASSLWGRVGGLHNEQFF.

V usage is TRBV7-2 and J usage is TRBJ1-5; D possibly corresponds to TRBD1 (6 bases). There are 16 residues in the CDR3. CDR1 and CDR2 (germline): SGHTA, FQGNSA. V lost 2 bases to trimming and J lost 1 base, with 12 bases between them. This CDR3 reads CASSLMAGESNQPQHF. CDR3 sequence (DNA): TGTGCCAGCAGCTTAATGGCAGGGGAGAGCAATCAGCCCCAGCATTTT.

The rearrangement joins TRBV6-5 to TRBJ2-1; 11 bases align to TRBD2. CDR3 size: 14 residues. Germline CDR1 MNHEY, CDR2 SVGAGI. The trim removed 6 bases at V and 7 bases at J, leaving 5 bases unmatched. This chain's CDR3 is CASRIRLAGNEQFF. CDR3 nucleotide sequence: TGTGCCAGCAGGATACGACTAGCGGGGAATGAGCAGTTCTTC.

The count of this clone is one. This CDR3 reads CASSSTAGTVTYEQYF. Here the CDR3 DNA reads TGCGCCAGCAGCTCCACTGCCGGGACAGTTACCTACGAGCAGTACTTC. V and J are TRBV5-1 and TRBJ2-7; 7 bases map to TRBD1. CDR1 and CDR2 from the germline V gene are SGHRS and YFSETQ. V gave up 3 bases and J gave up 2 bases; unmatched junction bases: 11. CDR3 length: 16 amino acids.

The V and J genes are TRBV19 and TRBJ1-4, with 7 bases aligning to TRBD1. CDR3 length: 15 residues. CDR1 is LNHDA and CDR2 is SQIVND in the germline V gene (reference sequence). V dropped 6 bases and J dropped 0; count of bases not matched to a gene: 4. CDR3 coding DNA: TGTGCCAGTAGGGCAACAGGGGCAACTAATGAAAAACTGTTTTTT. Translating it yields CASRATGATNEKLFF.

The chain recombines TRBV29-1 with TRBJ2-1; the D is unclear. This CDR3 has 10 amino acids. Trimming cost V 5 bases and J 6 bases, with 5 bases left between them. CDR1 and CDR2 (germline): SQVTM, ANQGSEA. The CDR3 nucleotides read TGCAGCGTTCTGCGCAATGAGCAGTTCTTC. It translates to CSVLRNEQFF.

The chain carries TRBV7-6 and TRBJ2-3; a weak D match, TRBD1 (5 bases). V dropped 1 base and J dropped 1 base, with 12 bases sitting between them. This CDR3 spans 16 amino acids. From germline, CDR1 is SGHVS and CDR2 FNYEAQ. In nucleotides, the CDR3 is TGTGCCAGCAGCTTAGTGTTGGGGCGCGGCACAGATACGCAGTATTTT. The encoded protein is CASSLVLGRGTDTQYF.

CDR3 nucleotide sequence: TGCGCCTCAGGCGGGCTGGCACAAGAGACCCAGTACTTC. It encodes CASGGLAQETQYF. The gene calls are TRBV5-1 and TRBJ2-5, with D possibly matching TRBD2 (5 bases). CDR1 is SGHRS, CDR2 YFSETQ, per germline. The CDR3 is 13 residues long. V was clipped by 10 bases and J by 2 bases, with 15 bases between them.

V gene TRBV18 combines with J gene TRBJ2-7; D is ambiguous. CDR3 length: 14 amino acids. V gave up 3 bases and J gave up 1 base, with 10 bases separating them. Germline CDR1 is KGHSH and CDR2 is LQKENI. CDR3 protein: CASSPSPISYEQYF. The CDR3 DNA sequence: TGTGCCAGCTCACCTAGTCCGATTTCCTACGAGCAGTACTTC.

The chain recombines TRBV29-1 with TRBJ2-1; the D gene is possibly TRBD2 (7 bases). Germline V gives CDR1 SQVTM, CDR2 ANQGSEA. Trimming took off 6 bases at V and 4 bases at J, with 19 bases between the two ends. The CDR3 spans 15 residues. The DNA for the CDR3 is TGCAGCGTGACCCGAGGGGGGGGTCGTTACAATGAGCAGTTCTTC. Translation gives CSVTRGGGRYNEQFF.

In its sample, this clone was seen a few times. The CDR3 sequence is CASSEGGRTRQFF. In nucleotides, the CDR3 is TGCGCCAGCAGTGAAGGCGGGAGGACCCGGCAGTTCTTC. The genes are TRBV10-1 and TRBJ2-1; 8 bases line up with TRBD2. The length of the CDR3 is 13 residues. CDR1 is WNHNN, CDR2 SYGVQD, per germline (reference sequence). Trimming took 3 bases from V and 12 from J; bases not matched to a gene: 7.

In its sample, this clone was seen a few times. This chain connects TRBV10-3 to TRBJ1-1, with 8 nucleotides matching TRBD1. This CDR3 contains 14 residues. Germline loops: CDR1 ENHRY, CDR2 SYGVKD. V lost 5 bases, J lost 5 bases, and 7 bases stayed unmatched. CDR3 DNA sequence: TGTGCCATCAGTCCCAGGGGGCAGGCGACTGAAGCTTTCTTT. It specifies CAISPRGQATEAFF.